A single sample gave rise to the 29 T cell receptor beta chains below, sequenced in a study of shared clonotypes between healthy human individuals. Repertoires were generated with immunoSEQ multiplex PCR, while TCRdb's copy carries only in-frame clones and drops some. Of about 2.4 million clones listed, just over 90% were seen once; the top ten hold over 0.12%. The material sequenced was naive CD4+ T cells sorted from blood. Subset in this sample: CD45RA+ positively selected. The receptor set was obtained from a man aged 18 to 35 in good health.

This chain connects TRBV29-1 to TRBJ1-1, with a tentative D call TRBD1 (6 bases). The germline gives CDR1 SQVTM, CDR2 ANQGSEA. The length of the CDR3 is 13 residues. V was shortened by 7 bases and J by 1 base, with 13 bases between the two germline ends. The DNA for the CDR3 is TGCAGCGCCATAGGGACATCGAACACTGAAGCTTTCTTT. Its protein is CSAIGTSNTEAFF.

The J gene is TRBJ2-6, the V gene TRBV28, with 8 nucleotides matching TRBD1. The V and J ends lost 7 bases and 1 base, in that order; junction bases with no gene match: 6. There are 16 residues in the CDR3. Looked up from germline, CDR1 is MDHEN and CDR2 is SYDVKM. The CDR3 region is CASKQGVISGANVLTF. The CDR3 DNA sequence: TGTGCCAGCAAACAGGGGGTGATATCTGGGGCCAACGTCCTGACTTTC. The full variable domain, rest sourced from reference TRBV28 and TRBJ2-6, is DVKVTQSSRYLVKRTGEKVFLECVQDMDHENMFWYRQDPGLGLRLIYFSYDVKMKEKGDIPEGYSVSREKKERFSLILESASTNQTSMYLCASKQGVISGANVLTFGAGSRLTVL.

In nucleotides, the CDR3 is TGTGCCAGTAGTATCCCGGGACAGGGGTTGAACACTGAAGCTTTCTTT. Its protein is CASSIPGQGLNTEAFF. The chain uses TRBV19 and TRBJ1-1, with TRBD1 matching 10 bases. The CDR3 is made up of 16 amino acids. The germline CDR1 and CDR2 sequences are LNHDA and SQIVND (reference sequence). J lost 0 bases, V lost 3 bases, and 4 bases had no gene match.

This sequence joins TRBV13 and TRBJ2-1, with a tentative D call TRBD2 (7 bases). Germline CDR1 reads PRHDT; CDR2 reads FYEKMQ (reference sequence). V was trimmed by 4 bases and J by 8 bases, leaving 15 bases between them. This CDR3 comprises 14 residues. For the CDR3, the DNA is TGTGCCAGCAGCTCCCTACAGGGAGGGGATGAGCAGTTCTTC. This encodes CASSSLQGGDEQFF.

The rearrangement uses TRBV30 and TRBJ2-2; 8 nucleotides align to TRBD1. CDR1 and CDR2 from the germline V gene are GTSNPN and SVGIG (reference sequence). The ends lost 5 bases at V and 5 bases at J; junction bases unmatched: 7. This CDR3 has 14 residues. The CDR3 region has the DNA TGTGCCTGGCAGCTTACAGGGGGAACCGGGGAGCTGTTTTTT. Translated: CAWQLTGGTGELFF.

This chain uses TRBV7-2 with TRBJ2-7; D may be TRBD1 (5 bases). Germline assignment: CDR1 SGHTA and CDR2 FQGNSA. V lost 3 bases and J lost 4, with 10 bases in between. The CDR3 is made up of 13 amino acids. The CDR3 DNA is TGTGCCAGCAGCTTCGAGCAGGGTTACGAGCAGTACTTC. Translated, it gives CASSFEQGYEQYF.

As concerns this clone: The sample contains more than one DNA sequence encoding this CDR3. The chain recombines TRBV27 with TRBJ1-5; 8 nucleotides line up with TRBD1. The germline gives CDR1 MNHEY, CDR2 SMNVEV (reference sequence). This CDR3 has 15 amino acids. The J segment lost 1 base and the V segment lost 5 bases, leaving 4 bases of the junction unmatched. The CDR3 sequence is CASSRGQGSNQPQHF. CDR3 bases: TGTGCCAGCAGTCGCGGACAGGGAAGCAATCAGCCCCAGCATTTT.

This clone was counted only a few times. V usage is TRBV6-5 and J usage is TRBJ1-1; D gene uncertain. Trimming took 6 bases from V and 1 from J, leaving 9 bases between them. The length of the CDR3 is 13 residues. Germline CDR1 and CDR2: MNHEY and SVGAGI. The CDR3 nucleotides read TGTGCCAGCAGGCCGGAGGGGAACACTGAAGCTTTCTTT. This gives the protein CASRPEGNTEAFF.

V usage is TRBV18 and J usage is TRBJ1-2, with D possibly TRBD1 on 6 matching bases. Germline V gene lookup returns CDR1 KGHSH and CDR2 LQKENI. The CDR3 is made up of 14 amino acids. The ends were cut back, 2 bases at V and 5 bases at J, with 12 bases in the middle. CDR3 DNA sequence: TGTGCCAGCTCACCATCCGGGGGCGCTTATGGCTACACCTTC. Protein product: CASSPSGGAYGYTF.

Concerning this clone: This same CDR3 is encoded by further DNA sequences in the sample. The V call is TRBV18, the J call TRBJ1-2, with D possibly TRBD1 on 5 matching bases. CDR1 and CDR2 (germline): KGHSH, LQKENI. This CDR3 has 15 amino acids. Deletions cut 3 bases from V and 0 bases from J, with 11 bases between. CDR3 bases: TGTGCCAGCTCACCCTTGGGGGGAGCTAACTATGGCTACACCTTC. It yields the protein CASSPLGGANYGYTF. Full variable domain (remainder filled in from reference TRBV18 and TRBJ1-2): NAGVMQNPRHLVRRRGQEARLRCSPMKGHSHVYWYRQLPEEGLKFMVYLQKENIIDESGMPKERFSAEFPKEGPSILRIQQVVRGDSAAYFCASSPLGGANYGYTFGSGTRLTVV.

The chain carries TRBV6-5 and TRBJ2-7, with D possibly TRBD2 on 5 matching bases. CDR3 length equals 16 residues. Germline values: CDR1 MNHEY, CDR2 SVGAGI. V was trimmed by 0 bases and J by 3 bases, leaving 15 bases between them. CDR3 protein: CASSYSVLRGNYEQYF. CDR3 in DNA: TGTGCCAGCAGTTACTCGGTTTTGAGAGGGAACTACGAGCAGTACTTC.

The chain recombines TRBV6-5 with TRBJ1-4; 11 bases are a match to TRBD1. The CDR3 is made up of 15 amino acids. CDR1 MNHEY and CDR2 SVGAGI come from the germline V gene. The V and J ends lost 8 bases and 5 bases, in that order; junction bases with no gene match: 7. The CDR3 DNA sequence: TGTGCCAGCGGCCCCGGGACAGGGGGAAATGAAAAACTGTTTTTT. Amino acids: CASGPGTGGNEKLFF.

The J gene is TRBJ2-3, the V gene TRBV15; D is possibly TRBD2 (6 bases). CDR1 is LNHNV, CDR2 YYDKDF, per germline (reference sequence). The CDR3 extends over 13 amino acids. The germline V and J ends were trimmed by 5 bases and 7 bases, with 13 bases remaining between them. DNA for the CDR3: TGTGCCACCAGCTTACCGGGCGGGAATACGCAGTATTTT. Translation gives CATSLPGGNTQYF.

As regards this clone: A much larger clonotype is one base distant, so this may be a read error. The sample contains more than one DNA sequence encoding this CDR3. CDR3 sequence: CASTQETQYF. In nucleotides, the CDR3 is TGTGCCAGCACCCAAGAGACCCAGTACTTC. J is TRBJ2-5 and V is TRBV27; D call uncertain. Germline V gene data show CDR1 as MNHEY and CDR2 as SMNVEV (reference sequence). V gave up 7 bases and J gave up 1 base, with 1 base separating them. The CDR3 is 10 amino acids.

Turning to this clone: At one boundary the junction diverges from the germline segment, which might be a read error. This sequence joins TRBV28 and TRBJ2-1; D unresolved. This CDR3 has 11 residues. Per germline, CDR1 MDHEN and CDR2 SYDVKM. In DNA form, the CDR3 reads TGTGCCAGCAGTTCCTTCAATGAGCAGTTCTTC. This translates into CASSSFNEQFF.

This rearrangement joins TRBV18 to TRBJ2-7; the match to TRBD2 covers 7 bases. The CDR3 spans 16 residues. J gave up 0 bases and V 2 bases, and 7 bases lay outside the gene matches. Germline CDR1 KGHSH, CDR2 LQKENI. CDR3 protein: CASSPGLAANSYEQYF. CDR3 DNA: TGTGCCAGCTCACCAGGGCTAGCGGCCAACTCCTACGAGCAGTACTTC.

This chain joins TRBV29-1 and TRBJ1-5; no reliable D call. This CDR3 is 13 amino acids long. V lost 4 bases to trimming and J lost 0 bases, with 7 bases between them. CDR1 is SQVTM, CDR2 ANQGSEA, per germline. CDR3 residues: CSVASNSNQPQHF. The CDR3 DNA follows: TGCAGCGTTGCCAGTAATAGCAATCAGCCCCAGCATTTT.

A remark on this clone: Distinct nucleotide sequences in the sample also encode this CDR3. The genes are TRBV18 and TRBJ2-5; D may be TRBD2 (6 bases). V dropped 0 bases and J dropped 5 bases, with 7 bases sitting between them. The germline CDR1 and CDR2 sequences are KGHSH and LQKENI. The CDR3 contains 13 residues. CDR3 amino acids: CASSPPGGETQYF. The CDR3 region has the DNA TGTGCCAGCTCACCACCGGGGGGTGAGACCCAGTACTTC.

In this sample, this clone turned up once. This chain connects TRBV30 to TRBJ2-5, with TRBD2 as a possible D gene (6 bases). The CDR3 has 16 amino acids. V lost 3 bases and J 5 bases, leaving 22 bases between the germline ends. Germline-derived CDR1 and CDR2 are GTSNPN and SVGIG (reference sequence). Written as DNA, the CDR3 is TGTGCCTGGAGATATTGGGGGAACGGGGGTTGGGAGACCCAGTACTTC. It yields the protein CAWRYWGNGGWETQYF.

The CDR3 protein is CATKPGGLGVREQYF. CDR3 bases: TGTGCCACCAAACCCGGGGGACTCGGAGTAAGGGAGCAGTACTTC. The rearrangement joins TRBV6-5 to TRBJ2-7; D is possibly TRBD2 (6 bases). The CDR3 runs to 15 residues. CDR1 MNHEY and CDR2 SVGAGI come from the germline V gene. V lost 10 bases, J lost 7 bases, and 26 bases lay in between.

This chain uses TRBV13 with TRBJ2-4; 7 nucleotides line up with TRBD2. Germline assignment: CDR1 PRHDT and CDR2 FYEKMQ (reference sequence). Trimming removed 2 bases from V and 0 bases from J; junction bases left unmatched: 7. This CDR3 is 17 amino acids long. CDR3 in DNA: TGTGCCAGCAGCTTACGTCTGACTAGCATAGCCAAAAACATTCAGTACTTC. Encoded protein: CASSLRLTSIAKNIQYF.

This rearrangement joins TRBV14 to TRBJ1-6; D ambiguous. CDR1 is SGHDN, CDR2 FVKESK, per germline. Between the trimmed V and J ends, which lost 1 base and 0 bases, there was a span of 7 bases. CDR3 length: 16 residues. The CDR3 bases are TGTGCCAGCAGCCAAGCTGGGAGCTCCTATAATTCACCCCTCCACTTT. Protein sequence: CASSQAGSSYNSPLHF.

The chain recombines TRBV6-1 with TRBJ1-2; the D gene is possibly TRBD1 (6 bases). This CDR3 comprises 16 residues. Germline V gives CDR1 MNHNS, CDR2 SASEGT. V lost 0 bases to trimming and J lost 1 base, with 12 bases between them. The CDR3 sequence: CASSEARDTVNYGYTF. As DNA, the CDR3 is TGTGCCAGCAGTGAAGCGCGGGACACGGTTAACTATGGCTACACCTTC.

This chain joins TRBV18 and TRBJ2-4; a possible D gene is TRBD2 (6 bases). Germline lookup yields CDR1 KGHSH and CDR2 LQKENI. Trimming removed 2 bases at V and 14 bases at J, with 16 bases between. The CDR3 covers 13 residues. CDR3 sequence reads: CASSPITSQSEYF. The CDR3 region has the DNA TGTGCCAGCTCACCAATCACTAGCCAATCTGAGTACTTC.

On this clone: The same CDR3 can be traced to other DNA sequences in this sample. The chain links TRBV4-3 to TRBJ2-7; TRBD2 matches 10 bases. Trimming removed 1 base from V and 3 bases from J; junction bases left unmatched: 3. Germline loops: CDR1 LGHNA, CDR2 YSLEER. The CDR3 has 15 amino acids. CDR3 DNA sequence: TGCGCCAGCAGCCAAGGGCTAGCGGGAGTCTACGAGCAGTACTTC. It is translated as CASSQGLAGVYEQYF.

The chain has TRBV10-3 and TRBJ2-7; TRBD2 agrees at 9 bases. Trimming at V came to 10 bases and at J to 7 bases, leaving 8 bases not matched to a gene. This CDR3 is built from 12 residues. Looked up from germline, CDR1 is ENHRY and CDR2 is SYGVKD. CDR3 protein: CARLAEPWEQYF. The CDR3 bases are TGTGCCAGACTAGCGGAGCCGTGGGAGCAGTACTTC.

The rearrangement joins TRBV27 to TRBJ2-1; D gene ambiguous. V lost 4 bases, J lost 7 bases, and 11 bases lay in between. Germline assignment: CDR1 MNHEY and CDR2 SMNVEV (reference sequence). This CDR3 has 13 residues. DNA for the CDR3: TGTGCCAGCAGTTCCCTTCTGGGGAATGAGCAGTTCTTC. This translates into CASSSLLGNEQFF.

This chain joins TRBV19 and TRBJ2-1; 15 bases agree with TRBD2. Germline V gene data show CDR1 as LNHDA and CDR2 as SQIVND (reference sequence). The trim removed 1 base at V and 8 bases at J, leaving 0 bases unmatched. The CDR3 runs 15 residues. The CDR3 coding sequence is TGTGCCAGTAGTATAGGGACTAGCGGGAGGGATGAGCAGTTCTTC. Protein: CASSIGTSGRDEQFF.

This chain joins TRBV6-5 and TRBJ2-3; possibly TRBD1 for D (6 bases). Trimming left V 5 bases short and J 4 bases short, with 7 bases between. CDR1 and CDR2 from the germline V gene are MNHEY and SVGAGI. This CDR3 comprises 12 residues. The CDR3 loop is CASSTGSDTQYF. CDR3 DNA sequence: TGTGCCAGCAGTACAGGGTCAGATACGCAGTATTTT.